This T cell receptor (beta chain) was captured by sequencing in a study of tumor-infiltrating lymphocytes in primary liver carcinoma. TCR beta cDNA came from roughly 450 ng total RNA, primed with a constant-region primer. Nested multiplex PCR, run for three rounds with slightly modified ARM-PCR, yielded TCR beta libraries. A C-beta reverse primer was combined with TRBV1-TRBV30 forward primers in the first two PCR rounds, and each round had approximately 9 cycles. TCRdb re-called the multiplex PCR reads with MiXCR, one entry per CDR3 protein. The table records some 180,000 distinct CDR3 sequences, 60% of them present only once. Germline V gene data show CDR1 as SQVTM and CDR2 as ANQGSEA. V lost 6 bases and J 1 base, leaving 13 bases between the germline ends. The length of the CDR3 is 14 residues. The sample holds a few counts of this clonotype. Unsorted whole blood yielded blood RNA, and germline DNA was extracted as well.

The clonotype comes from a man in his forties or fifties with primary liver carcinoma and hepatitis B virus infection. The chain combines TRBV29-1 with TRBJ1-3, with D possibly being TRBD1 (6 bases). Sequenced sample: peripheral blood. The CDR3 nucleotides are TGCAGCGTCGGGGGCGAGGGATCTGGAAACACCATATATTTT. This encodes CSVGGEGSGNTIYF.